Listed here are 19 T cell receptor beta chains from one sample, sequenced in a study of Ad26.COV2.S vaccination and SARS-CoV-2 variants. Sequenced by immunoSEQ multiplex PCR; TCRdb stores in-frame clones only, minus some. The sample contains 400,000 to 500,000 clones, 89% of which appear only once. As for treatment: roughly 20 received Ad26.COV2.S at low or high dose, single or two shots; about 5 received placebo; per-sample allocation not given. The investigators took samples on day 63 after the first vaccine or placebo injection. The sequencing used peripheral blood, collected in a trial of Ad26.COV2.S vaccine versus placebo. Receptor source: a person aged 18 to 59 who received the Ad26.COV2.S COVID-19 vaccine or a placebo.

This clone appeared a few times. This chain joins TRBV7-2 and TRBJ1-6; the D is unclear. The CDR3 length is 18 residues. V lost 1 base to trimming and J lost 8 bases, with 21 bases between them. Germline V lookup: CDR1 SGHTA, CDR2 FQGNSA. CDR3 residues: CASSLGAGDTRIDSPLHF. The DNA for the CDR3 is TGTGCCAGCAGCTTAGGGGCCGGAGACACCCGGATTGATTCACCCCTCCACTTT. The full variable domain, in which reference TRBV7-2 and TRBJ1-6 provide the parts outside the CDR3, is GAGVSQSPSNKVTEKGKDVELRCDPISGHTALYWYRQSLGQGLEFLIYFQGNSAPDKSGLPSDRFSAERTGGSVSTLTIQRTQQEDSAVYLCASSLGAGDTRIDSPLHFGNGTRLTVT.

The CDR3 nucleotides read TGTGCCAGCAGTTTCGCCGGGACAGGGGTCGATGAGCAGTTCTTC. This gives the protein CASSFAGTGVDEQFF. The rearrangement joins TRBV6-2 or TRBV6-3 to TRBJ2-1, with 10 bases identical to TRBD1. This CDR3 contains 15 residues. Germline V CDR1 and CDR2: MNHEY, SVGEGT. V lost 4 bases, J lost 8 bases, and 8 bases stayed unmatched.

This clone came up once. This CDR3 is CASSLLGSGANVLTF. DNA of the CDR3: TGCGCCAGCAGCTTGCTGGGGTCCGGGGCCAACGTCCTGACTTTC. The gene calls are TRBV5-1 and TRBJ2-6, with no clear D. Looked up from germline, CDR1 is SGHRS and CDR2 is YFSETQ. The CDR3 consists of 15 residues. V shed 1 base and J shed 4 bases, with 9 bases lying between them.

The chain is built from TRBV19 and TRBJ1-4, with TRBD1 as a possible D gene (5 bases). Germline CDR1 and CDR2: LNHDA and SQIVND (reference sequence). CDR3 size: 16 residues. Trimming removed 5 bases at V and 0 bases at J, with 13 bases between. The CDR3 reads CASSGGGAATNEKLFF. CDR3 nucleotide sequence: TGTGCCAGTAGTGGGGGTGGGGCCGCAACTAATGAAAAACTGTTTTTT.

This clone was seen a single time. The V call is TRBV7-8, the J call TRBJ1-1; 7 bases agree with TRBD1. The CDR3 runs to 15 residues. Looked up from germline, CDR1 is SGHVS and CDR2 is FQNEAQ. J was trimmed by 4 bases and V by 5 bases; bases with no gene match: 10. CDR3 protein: CASSLKEQGRTEAFF. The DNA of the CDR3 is TGTGCCAGCAGCCTTAAGGAACAGGGGCGCACTGAAGCTTTCTTT. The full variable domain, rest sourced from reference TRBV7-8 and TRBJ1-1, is GAGVSQSPRYKVAKRGQDVALRCDPISGHVSLFWYQQALGQGPEFLTYFQNEAQLDKSGLPSDRFFAERPEGSVSTLKIQRTQQEDSAVYLCASSLKEQGRTEAFFGQGTRLTVV.

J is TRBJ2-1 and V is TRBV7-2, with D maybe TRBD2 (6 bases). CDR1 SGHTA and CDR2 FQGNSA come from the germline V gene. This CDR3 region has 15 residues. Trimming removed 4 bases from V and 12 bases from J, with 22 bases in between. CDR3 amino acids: CASSSGVGGTRRQFF. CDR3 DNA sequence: TGTGCCAGCAGCTCAGGCGTCGGGGGTACCAGGCGGCAGTTCTTC.

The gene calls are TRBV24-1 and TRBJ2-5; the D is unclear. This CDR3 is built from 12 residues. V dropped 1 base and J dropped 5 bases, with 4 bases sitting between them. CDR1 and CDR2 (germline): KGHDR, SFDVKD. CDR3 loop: CATSDFWETQYF. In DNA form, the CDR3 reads TGTGCCACCAGTGATTTTTGGGAGACCCAGTACTTC.

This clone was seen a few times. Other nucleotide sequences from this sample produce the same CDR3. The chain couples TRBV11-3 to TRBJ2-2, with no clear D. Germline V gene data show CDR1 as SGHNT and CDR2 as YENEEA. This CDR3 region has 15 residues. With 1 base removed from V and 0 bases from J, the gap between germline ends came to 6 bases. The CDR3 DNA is TGTGCCAGCAGCTTAGGTTTAGCGAACACCGGGGAGCTGTTTTTT. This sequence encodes CASSLGLANTGELFF.

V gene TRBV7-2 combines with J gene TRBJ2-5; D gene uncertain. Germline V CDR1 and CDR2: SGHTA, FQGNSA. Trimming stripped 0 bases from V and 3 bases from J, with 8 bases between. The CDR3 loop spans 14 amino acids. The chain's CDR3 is CASSLAVTEETQYF. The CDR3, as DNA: TGTGCCAGCAGCTTAGCGGTGACGGAAGAGACCCAGTACTTC.

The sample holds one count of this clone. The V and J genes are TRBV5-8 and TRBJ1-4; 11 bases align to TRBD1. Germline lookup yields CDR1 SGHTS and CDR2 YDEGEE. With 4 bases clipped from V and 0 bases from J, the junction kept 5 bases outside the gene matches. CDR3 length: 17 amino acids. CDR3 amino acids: CASSHGQGAATNEKLFF. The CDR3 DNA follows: TGTGCCAGCAGCCACGGACAGGGGGCTGCAACTAATGAAAAACTGTTTTTT. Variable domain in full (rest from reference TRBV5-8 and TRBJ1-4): EAGVTQSPTHLIKTRGQQATLRCSPISGHTSVYWYQQALGLGLQFLLWYDEGEERNRGNFPPRFSGRQFPNYSSELNVNALELEDSALYLCASSHGQGAATNEKLFFGSGTQLSVL.

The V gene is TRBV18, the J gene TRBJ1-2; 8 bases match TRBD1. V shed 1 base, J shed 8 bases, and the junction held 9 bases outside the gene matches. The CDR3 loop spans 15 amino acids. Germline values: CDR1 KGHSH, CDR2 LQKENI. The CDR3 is CASSPQTGETRGYTF. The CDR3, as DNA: TGTGCCAGCTCACCACAGACAGGGGAAACTCGCGGCTACACCTTC. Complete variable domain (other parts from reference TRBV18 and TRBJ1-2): NAGVMQNPRHLVRRRGQEARLRCSPMKGHSHVYWYRQLPEEGLKFMVYLQKENIIDESGMPKERFSAEFPKEGPSILRIQQVVRGDSAAYFCASSPQTGETRGYTFGSGTRLTVV.

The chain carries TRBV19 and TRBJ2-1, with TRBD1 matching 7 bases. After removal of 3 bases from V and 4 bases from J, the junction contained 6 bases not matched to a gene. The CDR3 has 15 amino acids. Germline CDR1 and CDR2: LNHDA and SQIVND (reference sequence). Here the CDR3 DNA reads TGTGCCAGTAGTATTTCGGACAGGCTATACAATGAGCAGTTCTTC. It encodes CASSISDRLYNEQFF.

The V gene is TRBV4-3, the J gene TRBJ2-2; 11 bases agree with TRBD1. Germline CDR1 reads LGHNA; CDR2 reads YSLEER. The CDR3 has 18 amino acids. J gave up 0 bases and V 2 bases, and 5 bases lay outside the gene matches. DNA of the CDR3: TGCGCCAGCAGCCAACGCGTGGGACAGGGGGCGAACACCGGGGAGCTGTTTTTT. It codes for CASSQRVGQGANTGELFF.

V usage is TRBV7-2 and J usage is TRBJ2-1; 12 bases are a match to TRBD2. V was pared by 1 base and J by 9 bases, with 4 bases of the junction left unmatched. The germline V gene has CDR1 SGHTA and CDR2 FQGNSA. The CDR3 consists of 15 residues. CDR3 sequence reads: CASSLEGLAGIEQFF. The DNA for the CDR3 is TGTGCCAGCAGCTTAGAGGGACTAGCGGGTATTGAGCAGTTCTTC.

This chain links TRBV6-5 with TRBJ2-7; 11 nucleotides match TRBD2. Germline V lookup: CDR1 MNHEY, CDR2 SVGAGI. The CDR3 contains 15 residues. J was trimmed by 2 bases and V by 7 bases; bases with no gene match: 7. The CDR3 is CASKLGLAGPYEQYV. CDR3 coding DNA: TGTGCCAGCAAGCTAGGACTAGCGGGTCCCTACGAGCAGTACGTC.

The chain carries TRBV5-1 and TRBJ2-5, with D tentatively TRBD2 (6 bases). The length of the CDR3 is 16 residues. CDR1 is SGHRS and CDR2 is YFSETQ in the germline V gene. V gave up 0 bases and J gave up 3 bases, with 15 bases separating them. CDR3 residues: CASSLEGRLGEETQYF. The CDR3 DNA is TGCGCCAGCAGCTTGGAAGGGAGGTTAGGGGAAGAGACCCAGTACTTC.

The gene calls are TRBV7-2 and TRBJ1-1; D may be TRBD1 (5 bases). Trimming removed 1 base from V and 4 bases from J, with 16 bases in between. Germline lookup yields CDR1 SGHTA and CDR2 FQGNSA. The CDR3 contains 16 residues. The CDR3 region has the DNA TGTGCCAGCAGCTTAGTAACTCCAGGGAGCGGCACTGAAGCTTTCTTT. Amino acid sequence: CASSLVTPGSGTEAFF. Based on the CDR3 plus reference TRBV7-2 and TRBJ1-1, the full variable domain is GAGVSQSPSNKVTEKGKDVELRCDPISGHTALYWYRQSLGQGLEFLIYFQGNSAPDKSGLPSDRFSAERTGGSVSTLTIQRTQQEDSAVYLCASSLVTPGSGTEAFFGQGTRLTVV.

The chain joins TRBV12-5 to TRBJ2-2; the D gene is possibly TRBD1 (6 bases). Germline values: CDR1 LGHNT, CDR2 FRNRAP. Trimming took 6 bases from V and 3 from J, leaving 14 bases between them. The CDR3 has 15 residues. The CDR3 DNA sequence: TGTGCTAGTGGCTCCTACAGGGACCACACCGGGGAGCTGTTTTTT. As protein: CASGSYRDHTGELFF.

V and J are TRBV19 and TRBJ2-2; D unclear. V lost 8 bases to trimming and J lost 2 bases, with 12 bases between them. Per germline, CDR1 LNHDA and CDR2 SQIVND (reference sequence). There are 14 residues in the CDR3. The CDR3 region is CASLPGPNTGELFF. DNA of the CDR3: TGTGCCAGTCTTCCCGGGCCAAACACCGGGGAGCTGTTTTTT.